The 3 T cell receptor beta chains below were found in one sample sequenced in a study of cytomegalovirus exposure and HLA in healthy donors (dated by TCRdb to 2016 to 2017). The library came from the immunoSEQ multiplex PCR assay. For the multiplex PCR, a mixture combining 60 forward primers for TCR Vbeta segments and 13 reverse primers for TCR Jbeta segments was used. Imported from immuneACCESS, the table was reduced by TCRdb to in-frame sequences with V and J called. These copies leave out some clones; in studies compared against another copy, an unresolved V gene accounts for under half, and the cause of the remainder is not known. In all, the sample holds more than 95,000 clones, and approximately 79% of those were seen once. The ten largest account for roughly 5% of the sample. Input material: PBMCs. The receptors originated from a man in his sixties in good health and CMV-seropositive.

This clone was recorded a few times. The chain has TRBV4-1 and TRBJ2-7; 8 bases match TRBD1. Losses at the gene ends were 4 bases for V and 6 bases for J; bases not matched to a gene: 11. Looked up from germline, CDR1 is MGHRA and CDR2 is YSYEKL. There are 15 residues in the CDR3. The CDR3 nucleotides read TGCGCCAGCAGCCCTAACCACAGGGGGGTGGTCGAGCAGTACTTC. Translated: CASSPNHRGVVEQYF.

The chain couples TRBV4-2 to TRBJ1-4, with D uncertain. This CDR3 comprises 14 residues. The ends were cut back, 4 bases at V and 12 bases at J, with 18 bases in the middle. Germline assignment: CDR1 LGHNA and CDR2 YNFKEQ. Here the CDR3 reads CASSPRLVSAELFF. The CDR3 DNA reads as TGTGCCAGCAGCCCTCGTTTGGTGTCGGCGGAACTGTTTTTT.

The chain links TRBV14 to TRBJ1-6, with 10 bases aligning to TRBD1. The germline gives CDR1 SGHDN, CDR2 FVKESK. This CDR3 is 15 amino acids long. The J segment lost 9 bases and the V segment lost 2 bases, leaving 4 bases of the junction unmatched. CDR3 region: CASSQPGQGSSPLHF. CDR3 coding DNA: TGTGCCAGCAGCCAACCGGGACAGGGGAGTTCACCCCTCCACTTT.